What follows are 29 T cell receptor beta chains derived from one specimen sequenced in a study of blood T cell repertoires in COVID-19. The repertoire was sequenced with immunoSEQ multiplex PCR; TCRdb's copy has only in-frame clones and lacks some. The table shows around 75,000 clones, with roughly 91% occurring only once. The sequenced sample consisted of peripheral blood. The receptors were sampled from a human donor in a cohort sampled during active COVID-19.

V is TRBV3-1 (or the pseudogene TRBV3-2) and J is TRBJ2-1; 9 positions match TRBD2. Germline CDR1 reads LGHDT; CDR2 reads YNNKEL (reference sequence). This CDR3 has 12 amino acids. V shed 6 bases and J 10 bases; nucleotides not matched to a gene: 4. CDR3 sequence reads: CASSIAGAEQFF. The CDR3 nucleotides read TGTGCCAGCAGTATAGCGGGGGCGGAGCAGTTCTTC.

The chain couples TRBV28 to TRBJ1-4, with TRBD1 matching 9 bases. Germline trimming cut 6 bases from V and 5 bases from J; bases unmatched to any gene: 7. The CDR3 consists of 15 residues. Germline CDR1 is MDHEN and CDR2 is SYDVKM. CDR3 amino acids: CASSALGTGNEKLFF. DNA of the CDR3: TGTGCCAGCAGCGCGCTGGGGACAGGGAATGAAAAACTGTTTTTT.

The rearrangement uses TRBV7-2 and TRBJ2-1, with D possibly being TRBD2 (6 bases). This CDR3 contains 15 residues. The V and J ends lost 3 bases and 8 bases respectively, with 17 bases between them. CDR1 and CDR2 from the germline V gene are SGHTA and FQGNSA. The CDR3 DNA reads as TGTGCCAGCAGCTTTGTAGCGGCCCCTGGGGATGAGCAGTTCTTC. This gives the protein CASSFVAAPGDEQFF.

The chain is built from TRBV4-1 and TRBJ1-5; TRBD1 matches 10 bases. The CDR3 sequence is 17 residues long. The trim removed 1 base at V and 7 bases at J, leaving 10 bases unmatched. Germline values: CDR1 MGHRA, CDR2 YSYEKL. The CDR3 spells CASSQGGQGILKQPQHF. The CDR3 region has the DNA TGCGCCAGCAGCCAAGGGGGACAGGGGATCCTCAAGCAGCCCCAGCATTTT.

CDR3 DNA: TGTGCCACTAAAAGGGGACTCTCTGGGGCCAACGTCCTGACTTTC. It yields the protein CATKRGLSGANVLTF. The J gene is TRBJ2-6, the V gene TRBV6-5; D is perhaps TRBD2 (6 bases). The CDR3 contains 15 residues. V was pared by 10 bases and J by 0 bases, with 13 bases between. The germline CDR1 and CDR2 sequences are MNHEY and SVGAGI.

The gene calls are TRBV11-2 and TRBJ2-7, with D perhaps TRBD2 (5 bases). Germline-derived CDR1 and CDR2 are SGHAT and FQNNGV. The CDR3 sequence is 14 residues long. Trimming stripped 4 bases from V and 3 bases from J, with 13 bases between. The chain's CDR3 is CASSSGFIGYEQYF. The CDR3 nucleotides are TGTGCCAGCAGCTCGGGGTTTATAGGCTACGAGCAGTACTTC.

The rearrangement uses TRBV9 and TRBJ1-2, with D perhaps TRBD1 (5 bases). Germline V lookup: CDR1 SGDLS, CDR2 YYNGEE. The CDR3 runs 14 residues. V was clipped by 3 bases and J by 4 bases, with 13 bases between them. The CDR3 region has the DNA TGTGCCAGCAGCGGCCAAGTGGGGGGCTATGGCTACACCTTC. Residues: CASSGQVGGYGYTF.

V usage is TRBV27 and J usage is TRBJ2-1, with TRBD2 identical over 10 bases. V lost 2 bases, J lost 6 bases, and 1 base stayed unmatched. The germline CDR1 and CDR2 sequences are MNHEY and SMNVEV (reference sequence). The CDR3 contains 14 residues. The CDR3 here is CASSLSGRANEQFF. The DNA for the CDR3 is TGTGCCAGCAGTTTAAGCGGGAGGGCCAATGAGCAGTTCTTC.

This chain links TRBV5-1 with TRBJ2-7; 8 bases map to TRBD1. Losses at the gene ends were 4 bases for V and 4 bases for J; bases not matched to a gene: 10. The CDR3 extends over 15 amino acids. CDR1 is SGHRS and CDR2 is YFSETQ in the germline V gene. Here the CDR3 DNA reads TGCGCCAGCAGCGGAACCGGGACAGGTGCTTACGAGCAGTACTTC. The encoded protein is CASSGTGTGAYEQYF.

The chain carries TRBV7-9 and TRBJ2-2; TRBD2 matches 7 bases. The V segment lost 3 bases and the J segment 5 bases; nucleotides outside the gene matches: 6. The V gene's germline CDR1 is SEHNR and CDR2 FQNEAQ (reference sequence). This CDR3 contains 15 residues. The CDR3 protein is CASSFGGGRTGELFF. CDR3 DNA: TGTGCCAGCAGCTTTGGGGGAGGGCGGACCGGGGAGCTGTTTTTT.

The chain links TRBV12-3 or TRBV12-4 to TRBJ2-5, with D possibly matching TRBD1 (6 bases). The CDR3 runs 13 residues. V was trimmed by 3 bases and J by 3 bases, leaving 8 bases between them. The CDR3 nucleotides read TGTGCCAGCAGTTTTACAGGGAAAGAGACCCAGTACTTC. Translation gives CASSFTGKETQYF.

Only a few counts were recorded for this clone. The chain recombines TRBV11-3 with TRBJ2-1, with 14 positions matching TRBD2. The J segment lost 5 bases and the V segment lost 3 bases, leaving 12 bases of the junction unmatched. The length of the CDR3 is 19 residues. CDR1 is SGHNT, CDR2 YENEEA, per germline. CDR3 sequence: CASSLSGTSGGPNNNEQFF. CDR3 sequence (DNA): TGTGCCAGCAGCTTGTCCGGGACTAGCGGGGGCCCAAATAACAATGAGCAGTTCTTC.

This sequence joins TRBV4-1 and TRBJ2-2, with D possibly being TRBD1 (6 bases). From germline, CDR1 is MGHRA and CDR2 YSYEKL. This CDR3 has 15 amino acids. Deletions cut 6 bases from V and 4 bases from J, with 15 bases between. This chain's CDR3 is CASRFTGPATGELFF. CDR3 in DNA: TGCGCCAGCAGATTTACAGGGCCGGCCACCGGGGAGCTGTTTTTT.

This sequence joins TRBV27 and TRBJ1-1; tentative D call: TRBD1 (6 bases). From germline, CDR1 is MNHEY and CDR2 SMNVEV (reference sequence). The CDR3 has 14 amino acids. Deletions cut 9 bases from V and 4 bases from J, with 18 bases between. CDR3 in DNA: TGTGCCAGGAAGAGGGGGAGGGCCAGCACTGAAGCTTTCTTT. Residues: CARKRGRASTEAFF.

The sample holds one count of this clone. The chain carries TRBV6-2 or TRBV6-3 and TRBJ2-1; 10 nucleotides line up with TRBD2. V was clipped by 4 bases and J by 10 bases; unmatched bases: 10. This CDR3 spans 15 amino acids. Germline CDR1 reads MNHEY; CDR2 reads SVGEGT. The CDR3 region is CASSSSGGAIREQFF. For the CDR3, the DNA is TGTGCCAGCAGTTCGAGCGGGGGGGCTATTCGCGAGCAGTTCTTC.

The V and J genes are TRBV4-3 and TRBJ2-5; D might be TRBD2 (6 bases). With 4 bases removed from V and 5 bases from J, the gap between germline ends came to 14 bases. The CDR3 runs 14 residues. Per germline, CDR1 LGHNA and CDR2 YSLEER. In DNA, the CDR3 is TGCGCCAGCAGCCCGGGGAGCGGGTGGGAGACCCAGTACTTC. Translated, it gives CASSPGSGWETQYF.

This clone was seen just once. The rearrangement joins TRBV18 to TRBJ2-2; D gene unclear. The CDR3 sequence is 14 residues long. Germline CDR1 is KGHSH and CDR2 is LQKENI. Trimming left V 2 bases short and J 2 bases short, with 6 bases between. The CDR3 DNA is TGTGCCAGCTCACCAGGAGATAACACCGGGGAGCTGTTTTTT. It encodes CASSPGDNTGELFF.

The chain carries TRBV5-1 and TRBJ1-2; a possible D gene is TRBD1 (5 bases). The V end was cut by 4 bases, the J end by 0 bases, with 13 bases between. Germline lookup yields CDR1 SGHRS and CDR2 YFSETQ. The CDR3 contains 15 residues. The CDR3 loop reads CASSPRGGANYGYTF. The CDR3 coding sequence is TGCGCCAGCAGCCCCCGGGGGGGAGCTAACTATGGCTACACCTTC.

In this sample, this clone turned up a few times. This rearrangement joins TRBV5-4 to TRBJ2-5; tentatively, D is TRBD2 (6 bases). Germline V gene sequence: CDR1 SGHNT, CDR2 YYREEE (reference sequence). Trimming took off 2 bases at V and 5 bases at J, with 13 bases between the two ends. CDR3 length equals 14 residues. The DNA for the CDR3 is TGTGCCAGCAGCTTTGGGCACGGAGGGGAGACCCAGTACTTC. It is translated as CASSFGHGGETQYF.

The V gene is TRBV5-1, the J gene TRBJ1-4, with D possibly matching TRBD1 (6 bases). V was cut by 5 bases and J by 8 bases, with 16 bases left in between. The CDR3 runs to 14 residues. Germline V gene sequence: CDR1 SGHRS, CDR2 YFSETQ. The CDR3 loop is CASSPATGLEKLFF. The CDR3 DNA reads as TGCGCCAGCAGTCCCGCGACAGGTTTGGAAAAACTGTTTTTT.

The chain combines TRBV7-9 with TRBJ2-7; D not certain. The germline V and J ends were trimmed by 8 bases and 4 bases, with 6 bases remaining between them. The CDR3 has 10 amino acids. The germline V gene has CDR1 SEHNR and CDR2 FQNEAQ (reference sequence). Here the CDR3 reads CASGTYEQYF. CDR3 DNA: TGTGCCAGCGGCACATACGAGCAGTACTTC.

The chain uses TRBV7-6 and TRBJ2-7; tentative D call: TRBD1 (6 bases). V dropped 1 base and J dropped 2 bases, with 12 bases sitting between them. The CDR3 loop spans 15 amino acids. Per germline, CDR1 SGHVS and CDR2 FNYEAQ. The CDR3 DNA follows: TGTGCCAGCAGCTTAGATACAGGGATAGCCTACGAGCAGTACTTC. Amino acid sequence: CASSLDTGIAYEQYF.

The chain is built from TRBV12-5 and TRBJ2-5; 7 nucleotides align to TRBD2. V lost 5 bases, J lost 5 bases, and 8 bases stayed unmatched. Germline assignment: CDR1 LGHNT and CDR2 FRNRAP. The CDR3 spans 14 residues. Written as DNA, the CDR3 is TGTGCTAGTGGTAGCGGGGAGGTTGGTGAGACCCAGTACTTC. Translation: CASGSGEVGETQYF.

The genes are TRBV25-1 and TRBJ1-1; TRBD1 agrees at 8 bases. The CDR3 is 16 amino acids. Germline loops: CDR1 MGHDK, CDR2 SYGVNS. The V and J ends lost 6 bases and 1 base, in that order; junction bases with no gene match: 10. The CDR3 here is CASSRKIGTGNTEAFF. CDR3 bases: TGTGCCAGCAGCCGAAAAATTGGGACAGGGAACACTGAAGCTTTCTTT.

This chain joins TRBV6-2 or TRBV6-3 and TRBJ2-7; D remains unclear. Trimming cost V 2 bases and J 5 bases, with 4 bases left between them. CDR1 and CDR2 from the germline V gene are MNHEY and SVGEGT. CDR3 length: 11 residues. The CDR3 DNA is TGTGCCAGCAGTTACAGCCACGAGCAGTACTTC. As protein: CASSYSHEQYF.

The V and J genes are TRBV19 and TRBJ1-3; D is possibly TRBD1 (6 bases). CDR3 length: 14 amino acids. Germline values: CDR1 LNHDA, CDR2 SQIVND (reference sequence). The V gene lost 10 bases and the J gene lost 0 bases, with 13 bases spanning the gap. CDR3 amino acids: CATGMGASGNTIYF. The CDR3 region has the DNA TGTGCCACCGGGATGGGGGCCTCTGGAAACACCATATATTTT.

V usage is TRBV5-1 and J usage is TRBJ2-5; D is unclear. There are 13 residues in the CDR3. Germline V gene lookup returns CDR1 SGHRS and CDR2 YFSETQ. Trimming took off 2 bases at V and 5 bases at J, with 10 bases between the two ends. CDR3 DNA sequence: TGCGCCAGCAGCTTTGACAATTCCGAGACCCAGTACTTC. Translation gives CASSFDNSETQYF.

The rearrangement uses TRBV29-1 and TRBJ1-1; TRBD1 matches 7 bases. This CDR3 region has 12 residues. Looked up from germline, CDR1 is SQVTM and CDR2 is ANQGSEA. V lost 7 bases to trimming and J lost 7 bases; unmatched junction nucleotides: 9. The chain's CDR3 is CSAPPGGIEAFF. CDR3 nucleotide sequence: TGCAGCGCTCCCCCAGGGGGTATTGAAGCTTTCTTT.

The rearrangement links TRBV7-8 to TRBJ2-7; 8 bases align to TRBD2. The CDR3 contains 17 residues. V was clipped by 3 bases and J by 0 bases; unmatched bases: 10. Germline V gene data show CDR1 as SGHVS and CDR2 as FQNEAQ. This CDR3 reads CASSLSSGNTNSYEQYF. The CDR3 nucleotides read TGTGCCAGCAGCTTGAGTAGCGGGAACACCAACTCCTACGAGCAGTACTTC.